This TCR beta chain was obtained from a study of blood T cell repertoires in COVID-19. Germline CDR1 is SGHAT and CDR2 is FQDESV (reference sequence). V shed 5 bases and J shed 4 bases, with 12 bases lying between them. The CDR3 runs 13 residues. This clone appeared a single time. Data came from immunoSEQ multiplex PCR; TCRdb stores just in-frame clones and leaves some out. The sample yields under 250,000 clones, 85% seen once. The TCR sequence derives from a man in his fifties with COVID-19, enrolled during active disease. Sequenced sample: peripheral blood. The chain joins TRBV11-1 to TRBJ2-7; D is uncertain. The CDR3 DNA follows: TGTGCCAGCAGCCCCCTAATAAGTTACGAGCAGTACTTC. Translated, it gives CASSPLISYEQYF.